Listed here are 18 T cell receptor beta chains from one sample, sequenced in a study of metastatic and nonmetastatic thyroid tumors. TCRdb redid the clone calls on the PCR reads using MiXCR. The table has about 35,000 clones, 30% to 40% seen once. None of the patients had undergone any treatment ahead of thyroid surgery. Sequenced sample: tumor tissue. These TCRs come from a female donor with papillary thyroid cancer or a benign thyroid nodule (not recorded which). Some clones in this sample may be carry-over from other donors' samples.

This chain joins TRBV20-1 and TRBJ1-1, with a weak D call TRBD1 (6 bases). V lost 5 bases and J 11 bases, leaving 18 bases between the germline ends. In germline, CDR1 is DFQATT, CDR2 SNEGSKA (reference sequence). This CDR3 contains 12 residues. CDR3 residues: CSALDSSLGAFF. DNA of the CDR3: TGCAGTGCTTTGGACAGCTCCCTGGGGGCTTTCTTT.

Notes on this clone: The same CDR3 is also encoded by other DNA sequences in this sample. The rearrangement joins TRBV5-1 to TRBJ1-4; D might be TRBD1 (6 bases). This CDR3 is built from 15 residues. The V end lost 1 base, the J end lost 6 bases, and 13 bases lay between the germline ends. From germline, CDR1 is SGHRS and CDR2 YFSETQ. Here the CDR3 reads CASSLSTGSYEKLFF. Here the CDR3 DNA reads TGCGCCAGCAGCTTGTCAACAGGGTCGTATGAAAAACTGTTTTTT. Full variable domain (rest looked up from reference TRBV5-1 and TRBJ1-4): KAGVTQTPRYLIKTRGQQVTLSCSPISGHRSVSWYQQTPGQGLQFLFEYFSETQRNKGNFPGRFSGRQFSNSRSEMNVSTLELGDSALYLCASSLSTGSYEKLFFGSGTQLSVL.

The chain is built from TRBV9 and TRBJ1-3; D gene uncertain. V was pared by 2 bases and J by 2 bases, with 14 bases between. The CDR3 has 16 residues. Germline CDR1 is SGDLS and CDR2 is YYNGEE. CDR3 protein: CASSVDSGSTGNTIYF. As DNA, the CDR3 is TGTGCCAGCAGCGTCGATTCCGGGTCGACTGGAAACACCATATATTTT.

CDR3 amino acids: CASRTSGSDTGELFF. CDR3 in DNA: TGTGCCAGCAGGACTAGCGGGAGTGACACCGGGGAGCTGTTTTTT. The V gene is TRBV2, the J gene TRBJ2-2; 12 nucleotides agree with TRBD2. This CDR3 spans 15 amino acids. V gave up 6 bases and J gave up 3 bases; unmatched junction bases: 2. The germline gives CDR1 SNHLY, CDR2 FYNNEI.

This clone appeared a few times. This chain uses TRBV6-1 with TRBJ2-7; unclear D gene. The V gene lost 5 bases and the J gene lost 2 bases, with 7 bases spanning the gap. Looked up from germline, CDR1 is MNHNS and CDR2 is SASEGT. The CDR3 runs 12 residues. The CDR3 loop is CASSPLAYEQYF. DNA for the CDR3: TGTGCCAGCAGTCCGCTCGCCTACGAGCAGTACTTC.

The chain employs TRBV15 and TRBJ1-1; D might be TRBD1 (5 bases). V lost 1 base and J 4 bases, leaving 10 bases between the germline ends. This CDR3 has 14 residues. CDR1 and CDR2 (germline): LNHNV, YYDKDF (reference sequence). CDR3 amino acids: CATSRGWGGTEAFF. DNA of the CDR3: TGTGCCACCAGCAGAGGCTGGGGGGGCACTGAAGCTTTCTTT.

V and J are TRBV20-1 and TRBJ2-1; 10 positions agree with TRBD2. Germline lookup yields CDR1 DFQATT and CDR2 SNEGSKA (reference sequence). The CDR3 is 17 amino acids. The trim removed 2 bases at V and 14 bases at J, leaving 21 bases unmatched. CDR3 sequence: CSARKAGGRSGVHSEFF. The CDR3 DNA is TGCAGTGCTAGAAAAGCGGGAGGGCGGTCCGGGGTTCATTCTGAGTTCTTC.

This sequence joins TRBV29-1 and TRBJ2-7; D uncertain. The germline gives CDR1 SQVTM, CDR2 ANQGSEA. This CDR3 is 12 amino acids long. V lost 4 bases and J 6 bases, leaving 13 bases between the germline ends. The DNA for the CDR3 is TGCAGCGTTGGGGCGGTTAGGGCCGAGCAGTACTTC. Amino acids: CSVGAVRAEQYF.

The chain recombines TRBV2 with TRBJ2-1, with D unresolved. CDR3 length: 18 amino acids. Trimming left V 4 bases short and J 2 bases short, with 21 bases between. CDR1 SNHLY and CDR2 FYNNEI come from the germline V gene. As DNA, the CDR3 is TGTGCCAGCAGTGTGAGGTTCCCAGACTCACTTACCTACAATGAGCAGTTCTTC. The encoded protein is CASSVRFPDSLTYNEQFF.

This clone was observed a handful of times. The V gene is TRBV27, the J gene TRBJ1-6; 9 nucleotides match TRBD1. Germline-derived CDR1 and CDR2 are MNHEY and SMNVEV (reference sequence). The CDR3 is made up of 13 amino acids. The trim removed 7 bases at V and 7 bases at J, leaving 2 bases unmatched. The CDR3 coding sequence is TGTGCCAGCAAGGGACAGGGAAATTCACCCCTCCACTTT. Amino acid sequence: CASKGQGNSPLHF.

In its sample, this clone was seen once. The chain recombines TRBV11-3 with TRBJ1-1; 10 bases are shared with TRBD1. The CDR3 covers 13 residues. Germline CDR1 reads SGHNT; CDR2 reads YENEEA. The trim removed 4 bases at V and 8 bases at J, leaving 4 bases unmatched. The CDR3, as DNA: TGTGCCAGCAGCTCAGGACAGGGGGTCGAAGCTTTCTTT. The encoded protein is CASSSGQGVEAFF.

This clone was picked up a small number of times. The chain links TRBV28 to TRBJ2-7; 12 bases match TRBD2. Germline CDR1 and CDR2: MDHEN and SYDVKM. After removal of 8 bases from V and 2 bases from J, the junction contained 4 bases not matched to a gene. The CDR3 is 14 residues long. CDR3 nucleotides: TGTGCCAGCCGACTAGCGGGAGTCGCCTACGAGCAGTACTTC. The encoded protein is CASRLAGVAYEQYF.

V and J are TRBV12-3 or TRBV12-4 and TRBJ2-7; D gene ambiguous. The CDR3 spans 15 residues. Trimming stripped 1 base from V and 3 bases from J, with 13 bases between. The CDR3 region has the DNA TGTGCCAGCAGTTTAGTCCCCGATGCGGTCTACGAGCAGTACTTC. Translation gives CASSLVPDAVYEQYF.

In its sample, this clone was seen a few times. The chain combines TRBV28 with TRBJ1-1; unclear D gene. This CDR3 has 12 residues. V dropped 3 bases and J dropped 1 base, with 3 bases sitting between them. CDR1 and CDR2 from the germline V gene are MDHEN and SYDVKM. CDR3 sequence: CASSFENTEAFF. Here the CDR3 DNA reads TGTGCCAGCAGTTTTGAGAACACTGAAGCTTTCTTT. Supplemented by reference TRBV28 and TRBJ1-1, the full variable domain reads DVKVTQSSRYLVKRTGEKVFLECVQDMDHENMFWYRQDPGLGLRLIYFSYDVKMKEKGDIPEGYSVSREKKERFSLILESASTNQTSMYLCASSFENTEAFFGQGTRLTVV.

The gene calls are TRBV6-1 and TRBJ2-7; 8 bases line up with TRBD2. This CDR3 region has 14 residues. V gave up 6 bases and J gave up 7 bases; unmatched junction bases: 11. Germline V lookup: CDR1 MNHNS, CDR2 SASEGT. CDR3 sequence (DNA): TGTGCCAGCAGAGCCCCCGGGACTAGGAATGAGCAGTACTTC. As protein: CASRAPGTRNEQYF.

This clone occurred a few times. The CDR3 region is CASRATGDVQPQHF. For the CDR3, the DNA is TGTGCCAGCAGAGCGACAGGGGATGTACAGCCCCAGCATTTT. The chain couples TRBV28 to TRBJ1-5, with 8 bases matching TRBD1. Germline assignment: CDR1 MDHEN and CDR2 SYDVKM. V lost 6 bases, J lost 7 bases, and 8 bases stayed unmatched. The CDR3 extends over 14 amino acids.

This clone has ten or more counts. The chain employs TRBV6-2 or TRBV6-3 and TRBJ2-2; 7 bases line up with TRBD2. Germline CDR1 is MNHEY and CDR2 is SVGEGT. With 3 bases clipped from V and 6 bases from J, the junction kept 4 bases outside the gene matches. This CDR3 spans 14 amino acids. The CDR3: CASSYAGEAGELFF. The CDR3 DNA is TGTGCCAGCAGTTATGCGGGAGAGGCCGGGGAGCTGTTTTTT.

The chain recombines TRBV5-1 with TRBJ2-3, with D perhaps assigned TRBD1 or TRBD2 (5 bases each). Trimming removed 3 bases from V and 1 base from J, with 12 bases in between. CDR1 is SGHRS, CDR2 YFSETQ, per germline. CDR3 size: 15 residues. The CDR3 here is CASSSGTKGTDTQYF. CDR3 bases: TGCGCCAGCAGCTCCGGGACGAAGGGCACAGATACGCAGTATTTT.